This is a list of T cell receptor beta chains from one sample in a study of CD8+CD57+ T cells in acquired aplastic anemia. From the reads, TCRdb called clonotypes with MiXCR, one entry per CDR3 protein. The data contain 150,000 or so distinct CDR3 sequences, about 64% of them seen just once; the ten biggest clones take up about 48%. The sample consisted of sorted CD4+, CD8+, or CD8+CD57+ T cells (not recorded which) from PBMCs. These receptors originate from a human donor in good health. Each CDR3 is given with its conserved first and last residue. Fields, in order: clone size, V gene, D gene, J gene, CDR3 protein, CDR3 DNA. A D gene is named only where the DNA matches it firmly. Some rows have no size entry. The others give once, few or many, or a class for an expanded clone.

clone_size: few; v_call: TRBV19; d_call: NA; j_call: TRBJ2-7; cdr3_aa: CASSMTVVSYEQYF; cdr3_nt: TGTGCCAGTAGTATGACAGTTGTCTCCTACGAGCAGTACTTC
clone_size: NA; v_call: TRBV20-1; d_call: NA; j_call: TRBJ1-1; cdr3_aa: CSASWEDRNTEAFF; cdr3_nt: TGCAGTGCTAGCTGGGAGGACAGGAACACTGAAGCTTTCTTT
clone_size: NA; v_call: TRBV10-3; d_call: TRBD1; j_call: TRBJ2-7; cdr3_aa: CATSATGAHEQYF; cdr3_nt: TGTGCCACCAGCGCGACAGGGGCCCACGAGCAGTACTTC
clone_size: NA; v_call: TRBV2; d_call: NA; j_call: TRBJ2-5; cdr3_aa: CASSEGWGGLETQYF; cdr3_nt: TGTGCCAGCAGTGAAGGGTGGGGGGGGCTGGAGACCCAGTACTTC
clone_size: NA; v_call: TRBV15; d_call: NA; j_call: TRBJ2-5; cdr3_aa: CATSSTRDGQETQYF; cdr3_nt: TGTGCCACCAGCAGCACTAGGGACGGTCAAGAGACCCAGTACTTC
clone_size: NA; v_call: TRBV6-6; d_call: NA; j_call: TRBJ2-7; cdr3_aa: CASRYPGSDEQYF; cdr3_nt: TGTGCCAGCAGATATCCCGGCAGCGACGAGCAGTACTTC
clone_size: few; v_call: TRBV15; d_call: TRBD1; j_call: TRBJ1-6; cdr3_aa: CATSRGQGGNSPLHF; cdr3_nt: TGTGCCACCAGCAGAGGACAGGGAGGGAATTCACCCCTCCACTTT
clone_size: many; v_call: TRBV7-9; d_call: TRBD2; j_call: TRBJ2-1; cdr3_aa: CASSLLLAGINEQFF; cdr3_nt: TGTGCCAGCAGCTTATTACTAGCGGGTATCAATGAGCAGTTCTTC
clone_size: many; v_call: TRBV27; d_call: NA; j_call: TRBJ1-4; cdr3_aa: CASRGQENEKLFF; cdr3_nt: TGTGCCAGCAGGGGCCAAGAGAATGAAAAACTGTTTTTT
clone_size: NA; v_call: TRBV20-1; d_call: TRBD2; j_call: TRBJ2-7; cdr3_aa: CSARLLAGGPDEQYF; cdr3_nt: TGCAGTGCTAGGCTGCTAGCGGGGGGGCCCGACGAGCAGTACTTC
clone_size: NA; v_call: TRBV12-3/TRBV12-4; d_call: NA; j_call: TRBJ1-1; cdr3_aa: CASSSLGGRNTEAFF; cdr3_nt: TGTGCCAGCAGTTCCTTAGGGGGAAGGAACACTGAAGCTTTCTTT
clone_size: NA; v_call: TRBV24-1; d_call: NA; j_call: TRBJ2-1; cdr3_aa: CATSDRLSPYNEQFF; cdr3_nt: TGTGCCACCAGTGATCGACTATCGCCCTACAATGAGCAGTTCTTC
clone_size: NA; v_call: TRBV5-1; d_call: TRBD1; j_call: TRBJ1-1; cdr3_aa: CASSSRQGTEAFF; cdr3_nt: TGCGCCAGCAGCTCACGACAGGGCACAGAAGCTTTCTTT
clone_size: NA; v_call: TRBV18; d_call: NA; j_call: TRBJ1-1; cdr3_aa: CASSSRGTFPEAFF; cdr3_nt: TGTGCCAGCTCATCCCGAGGAACGTTTCCTGAAGCTTTCTTT
clone_size: few; v_call: TRBV4-3; d_call: NA; j_call: TRBJ2-5; cdr3_aa: CASSQDAPAGLQETQYF; cdr3_nt: TGCGCCAGCAGCCAAGATGCTCCTGCGGGCCTCCAAGAGACCCAGTACTTC
clone_size: once; v_call: TRBV7-9; d_call: NA; j_call: TRBJ2-7; cdr3_aa: CASSLAWGVYEQYF; cdr3_nt: TGTGCCAGCAGCTTAGCGTGGGGGGTCTACGAGCAGTACTTC
clone_size: NA; v_call: TRBV19; d_call: TRBD1; j_call: TRBJ2-2; cdr3_aa: CASSGTDNTGELFF; cdr3_nt: TGTGCCAGTAGCGGGACAGATAACACCGGGGAGCTGTTTTTT
clone_size: NA; v_call: TRBV7-9; d_call: TRBD1; j_call: TRBJ2-1; cdr3_aa: CASSTTTGGPRNEQFF; cdr3_nt: TGTGCCAGCAGCACGACGACAGGGGGTCCCCGCAATGAGCAGTTCTTC
clone_size: NA; v_call: TRBV19; d_call: NA; j_call: TRBJ1-1; cdr3_aa: CASSATANTEAFF; cdr3_nt: TGTGCCAGTAGTGCCACAGCGAACACTGAAGCTTTCTTT
clone_size: NA; v_call: TRBV20-1; d_call: TRBD1; j_call: TRBJ2-7; cdr3_aa: CSAWGLDRGEQYF; cdr3_nt: TGCAGTGCTTGGGGCCTGGACAGGGGCGAGCAGTACTTC
clone_size: many; v_call: TRBV5-1; d_call: NA; j_call: TRBJ1-4; cdr3_aa: CASSLDILNEKLFF; cdr3_nt: TGCGCCAGCAGCTTAGACATCCTTAATGAAAAACTGTTTTTT
clone_size: NA; v_call: TRBV2; d_call: NA; j_call: TRBJ2-5; cdr3_aa: CASSEALEIETQYF; cdr3_nt: TGTGCCAGCAGTGAAGCACTAGAAATCGAGACCCAGTACTTC
clone_size: NA; v_call: TRBV20-1; d_call: NA; j_call: TRBJ1-6; cdr3_aa: CSAFPGRRGSPLHF; cdr3_nt: TGCAGTGCCTTCCCAGGGCGCCGAGGGTCACCCCTCCACTTT
clone_size: NA; v_call: TRBV5-1; d_call: NA; j_call: TRBJ1-2; cdr3_aa: CASSLEESGYTF; cdr3_nt: TGCGCCAGCAGCTTGGAAGAGAGTGGCTACACCTTC
clone_size: NA; v_call: TRBV14; d_call: NA; j_call: TRBJ2-7; cdr3_aa: CASSHARWGNEQYF; cdr3_nt: TGTGCCAGCAGCCATGCAAGGTGGGGGAACGAGCAGTACTTC
clone_size: NA; v_call: TRBV2; d_call: NA; j_call: TRBJ1-5; cdr3_aa: CASSQVGGPGQPQHF; cdr3_nt: TGTGCCAGCAGCCAGGTTGGGGGGCCGGGTCAGCCCCAGCATTTT
clone_size: few; v_call: TRBV10-1; d_call: NA; j_call: TRBJ1-2; cdr3_aa: CASSESPVGAYGYTF; cdr3_nt: TGCGCCAGCAGTGAGTCACCCGTAGGAGCCTATGGCTACACCTTC
clone_size: NA; v_call: TRBV20-1; d_call: NA; j_call: TRBJ1-2; cdr3_aa: CSARYRQAHYGYTF; cdr3_nt: TGCAGTGCTAGATATAGGCAGGCCCACTATGGCTACACCTTC
clone_size: NA; v_call: TRBV6-4; d_call: TRBD1; j_call: TRBJ1-2; cdr3_aa: CAIASYQTGDGNGCTF; cdr3_nt: TGTGCCATCGCAAGTTACCAGACAGGGGATGGAAATGGCTGCACCTTC
clone_size: NA; v_call: TRBV9; d_call: TRBD2; j_call: TRBJ2-1; cdr3_aa: CASSVAPPSTPSGNNEQFF; cdr3_nt: TGTGCCAGCAGCGTAGCCCCCCCTAGCACCCCTAGCGGGAACAATGAGCAGTTCTTC
clone_size: few; v_call: TRBV29-1; d_call: NA; j_call: TRBJ1-5; cdr3_aa: CSVEWRASNQPQHF; cdr3_nt: TGCAGCGTTGAATGGAGGGCCAGCAATCAGCCCCAGCATTTT
clone_size: NA; v_call: TRBV5-1; d_call: NA; j_call: TRBJ1-5; cdr3_aa: CASSLDGHMNQPQHF; cdr3_nt: TGCGCCAGCAGCTTGGATGGACACATGAATCAGCCCCAGCATTTT
clone_size: few; v_call: TRBV7-9; d_call: NA; j_call: TRBJ1-2; cdr3_aa: CASSPLNYGYTF; cdr3_nt: TGTGCCAGCAGCCCACTAAACTATGGCTACACCTTC
clone_size: once; v_call: TRBV20-1; d_call: TRBD2; j_call: TRBJ2-1; cdr3_aa: CSATSGRDSYNEQFF; cdr3_nt: TGCAGTGCCACGAGCGGGAGGGACTCCTACAATGAGCAGTTCTTC
clone_size: NA; v_call: TRBV5-1; d_call: TRBD1; j_call: TRBJ2-3; cdr3_aa: CASSSDRGRSDTQYF; cdr3_nt: TGCGCCAGCAGCTCGGACAGGGGCCGATCAGATACGCAGTATTTT
clone_size: few; v_call: TRBV5-6; d_call: NA; j_call: TRBJ2-5; cdr3_aa: CASSPERQGRATYF; cdr3_nt: TGTGCCAGCAGCCCCGAGCGGCAGGGGCGAGCTACGTACTTC
clone_size: NA; v_call: TRBV5-1; d_call: NA; j_call: TRBJ1-1; cdr3_aa: CASSPGFNTEAFF; cdr3_nt: TGCGCCAGCAGCCCTGGCTTTAACACTGAAGCTTTCTTT
clone_size: medium-sized; v_call: TRBV20-1; d_call: TRBD2; j_call: TRBJ2-2; cdr3_aa: CSARALTSGLNTGELFF; cdr3_nt: TGCAGTGCTAGAGCTTTGACTAGCGGCCTGAACACCGGGGAGCTGTTTTTT
clone_size: few; v_call: TRBV30; d_call: NA; j_call: TRBJ2-1; cdr3_aa: CAWGRKTYNEQFF; cdr3_nt: TGTGCCTGGGGGAGGAAGACCTACAATGAGCAGTTCTTC
clone_size: NA; v_call: TRBV25-1; d_call: TRBD1; j_call: TRBJ2-2; cdr3_aa: CASSVRGQGQSGELFF; cdr3_nt: TGTGCCAGCAGTGTACGGGGACAGGGTCAATCCGGGGAGCTGTTTTTT
clone_size: NA; v_call: TRBV7-3; d_call: TRBD1; j_call: TRBJ2-7; cdr3_aa: CASSPWTGATEQYF; cdr3_nt: TGTGCCAGCAGCCCCTGGACAGGGGCAACCGAGCAGTACTTC
clone_size: NA; v_call: TRBV7-8; d_call: TRBD1; j_call: TRBJ1-5; cdr3_aa: CASSLGARGPSNQPQHF; cdr3_nt: TGTGCCAGCAGCTTAGGGGCCAGGGGGCCGAGCAATCAGCCCCAGCATTTT
clone_size: few; v_call: TRBV13; d_call: NA; j_call: TRBJ1-2; cdr3_aa: CASSLGPAYGYTF; cdr3_nt: TGTGCCAGCAGCCTGGGACCGGCATATGGCTACACCTTC
clone_size: NA; v_call: TRBV3-2; d_call: NA; j_call: TRBJ1-5; cdr3_aa: CARDSDSGRPSNQPQHF; cdr3_nt: TGTGCCAGGGATTCGGACAGCGGACGGCCTAGCAATCAGCCCCAGCATTTT
clone_size: NA; v_call: TRBV2; d_call: NA; j_call: TRBJ2-1; cdr3_aa: CASSEGQLIYNEQFF; cdr3_nt: TGTGCCAGCAGTGAAGGTCAGCTGATTTACAATGAGCAGTTCTTC
clone_size: NA; v_call: TRBV19; d_call: TRBD1; j_call: TRBJ1-1; cdr3_aa: CATDRGAEAFF; cdr3_nt: TGTGCCACGGACAGGGGCGCTGAAGCTTTCTTT
clone_size: NA; v_call: TRBV7-9; d_call: NA; j_call: TRBJ2-2; cdr3_aa: CASSLGDELFF; cdr3_nt: TGTGCCAGCAGCTTGGGCGATGAGCTGTTTTTT
clone_size: NA; v_call: TRBV10-2; d_call: NA; j_call: TRBJ2-1; cdr3_aa: CASSVGASSYNEQFF; cdr3_nt: TGCGCCAGCAGCGTAGGGGCTAGCAGCTACAATGAGCAGTTCTTC
clone_size: NA; v_call: TRBV7-8; d_call: NA; j_call: TRBJ1-5; cdr3_aa: CASRIRAVSHQPQHF; cdr3_nt: TGTGCCAGCAGAATCCGGGCAGTTTCCCATCAGCCCCAGCATTTT
clone_size: many; v_call: TRBV6-4; d_call: TRBD2; j_call: TRBJ2-2; cdr3_aa: CASKREEDTGELFF; cdr3_nt: TGTGCCAGCAAACGGGAGGAGGACACCGGGGAGCTGTTTTTT
clone_size: NA; v_call: TRBV7-9; d_call: NA; j_call: TRBJ2-1; cdr3_aa: CASSLGGTLIDEQFF; cdr3_nt: TGTGCCAGCAGCTTAGGGGGGACTCTTATTGATGAGCAGTTCTTC
clone_size: NA; v_call: TRBV20-1; d_call: NA; j_call: TRBJ1-2; cdr3_aa: CSAKGPASLYGYTF; cdr3_nt: TGCAGTGCCAAAGGGCCCGCCTCTTTATATGGCTACACCTTC
clone_size: NA; v_call: TRBV7-8; d_call: NA; j_call: TRBJ1-5; cdr3_aa: CASSAGAPQPQHF; cdr3_nt: TGTGCCAGCAGCGCAGGGGCGCCCCAGCCCCAGCATTTT
clone_size: NA; v_call: TRBV25-1; d_call: TRBD2; j_call: TRBJ2-7; cdr3_aa: CASALAGVGEQYF; cdr3_nt: TGTGCCAGCGCGCTAGCGGGAGTAGGTGAGCAGTACTTC
clone_size: NA; v_call: TRBV2; d_call: TRBD1; j_call: TRBJ1-5; cdr3_aa: CASRGTGGYQPQHF; cdr3_nt: TGTGCCAGCAGGGGGACAGGGGGCTATCAGCCCCAGCATTTT
clone_size: NA; v_call: TRBV12-3/TRBV12-4; d_call: NA; j_call: TRBJ2-2; cdr3_aa: CASSFRRLGGIPSNTGELFF; cdr3_nt: TGTGCCAGCAGTTTTAGGCGGCTTGGCGGCATTCCCTCGAACACCGGGGAGCTGTTTTTT
clone_size: many; v_call: TRBV9; d_call: TRBD2; j_call: TRBJ2-3; cdr3_aa: CASDLGLAGGGDTQYF; cdr3_nt: TGTGCCAGCGACTTAGGACTAGCGGGAGGCGGAGATACGCAGTATTTT